What follows are 24 T cell receptor beta chains derived from one specimen sequenced in a study of human T cells and chemical hapten exposure. TCRdb re-analysed the RACE reads in MiXCR, keeping a single row per CDR3 protein. The sample shows fewer than 45,000 distinct CDR3 sequences, 3% to 4.5% of them seen only once. The time point denotes: patch test 1, 2 weeks after DPC sensitization. Indicated treatment: therapeutic diphenylcyclopropenone sensitization with weekly scalp DPC. Unseparated into fractions, whole blood served as the source from which total RNA was extracted. Sequenced here: whole blood, sampled in connection with sensitization to the hapten diphenylcyclopropenone (DPC). All receptors come from a man between 50 and 59 years old with alopecia areata. Some clones in this sample may be carry-over from other donors' samples.

This clonotype was found many times. The rearrangement links TRBV30 to TRBJ1-6, with D uncertain. V was shortened by 3 bases and J by 7 bases, with 10 bases between the two germline ends. The germline gives CDR1 GTSNPN, CDR2 SVGIG (reference sequence). The CDR3 runs to 13 residues. CDR3 nucleotides: TGTGCCTGGAGCGCAACCCCAAATTCACCCCTCCACTTT. This gives the protein CAWSATPNSPLHF.

This clonotype was detected many times. The chain carries TRBV6-1 and TRBJ2-6; D not resolved. Between the trimmed V and J ends, which lost 5 bases and 0 bases, there was a span of 5 bases. The CDR3 runs 14 residues. CDR1 and CDR2 (germline): MNHNS, SASEGT. CDR3 sequence: CASSNPSGANVLTF. CDR3 nucleotides: TGTGCCAGCAGTAACCCCTCTGGGGCCAACGTCCTGACTTTC.

The genes are TRBV12-3 or TRBV12-4 and TRBJ1-2, with unresolved D. The V and J ends lost 5 bases and 4 bases respectively, with 5 bases between them. CDR3 length equals 11 residues. This CDR3 is CASSQSYGYTF. CDR3 DNA: TGTGCCAGCAGTCAGAGCTATGGCTACACCTTC.

This clonotype was counted ten times or more. The chain joins TRBV7-2 to TRBJ2-3, with D possibly matching TRBD2 (6 bases). V dropped 0 bases and J dropped 4 bases, with 11 bases sitting between them. Per the germline V gene, CDR1 is SGHTA and CDR2 is FQGNSA. The CDR3 has 15 residues. Here the CDR3 DNA reads TGTGCCAGCAGCTTAGCGGGGACTTACTCAGATACGCAGTATTTT. Its protein is CASSLAGTYSDTQYF. The full variable domain, rest sourced from reference TRBV7-2 and TRBJ2-3, is GAGVSQSPSNKVTEKGKDVELRCDPISGHTALYWYRQSLGQGLEFLIYFQGNSAPDKSGLPSDRFSAERTGGSVSTLTIQRTQQEDSAVYLCASSLAGTYSDTQYFGPGTRLTVL.

This clonotype showed up many times. The chain joins TRBV5-1 to TRBJ2-1; 8 bases align to TRBD1. The CDR3 totals 15 residues. Germline V gives CDR1 SGHRS, CDR2 YFSETQ. The V gene end was trimmed by 3 bases and the J gene end by 4 bases; junction bases not matched to a gene: 6. The CDR3, as DNA: TGCGCCAGCAGCTACGAAGGGACAGGTTACAATGAGCAGTTCTTC. Its protein product is CASSYEGTGYNEQFF.

This clonotype was recorded at least ten times. The chain recombines TRBV7-6 with TRBJ1-4, with D unresolved. Deletions cut 6 bases from V and 7 bases from J, with 9 bases between. Germline CDR1 reads SGHVS; CDR2 reads FNYEAQ. This CDR3 contains 12 residues. The CDR3 sequence is CASSSKGEKLFF. CDR3 nucleotide sequence: TGTGCCAGCAGTTCAAAGGGTGAAAAACTGTTTTTT.

The DNA of the CDR3 is TGTGCCAGCAGCTTGGGGACAGGGAGGAGTAACTATGGCTACACCTTC. Its translation is CASSLGTGRSNYGYTF. The gene calls are TRBV11-2 and TRBJ1-2; TRBD1 aligns across 9 bases. The CDR3 has 16 residues. The J segment lost 1 base and the V segment lost 3 bases, leaving 6 bases of the junction unmatched. Per germline, CDR1 SGHAT and CDR2 FQNNGV.

Ten or more counts support this clonotype. V is TRBV3-1 and J is TRBJ2-7; perhaps TRBD2 as D (6 bases). This CDR3 comprises 17 residues. CDR1 is LGHDT and CDR2 is YNNKEL in the germline V gene (reference sequence). The ends were cut back, 1 base at V and 0 bases at J, with 16 bases in the middle. CDR3 loop: CASSQVGSGSHSYEQYF. DNA for the CDR3: TGTGCCAGCAGCCAAGTGGGTAGCGGCTCCCACTCCTACGAGCAGTACTTC.

The table lists this clonotype with many counts. The chain recombines TRBV4-3 with TRBJ2-1; no definite D call. The CDR3 consists of 15 residues. Germline V lookup: CDR1 LGHNA, CDR2 YSLEER. V was clipped by 5 bases and J by 8 bases, with 19 bases between them. The CDR3: CASSSQIRGRYEQFF. CDR3 sequence (DNA): TGCGCCAGCAGCAGCCAAATTCGCGGCAGGTATGAGCAGTTCTTC.

This clonotype came up many times. The chain links TRBV7-9 to TRBJ2-3, with D perhaps TRBD1 (5 bases). CDR3 length equals 15 residues. Germline V lookup: CDR1 SEHNR, CDR2 FQNEAQ (reference sequence). Trimming removed 3 bases from V and 3 bases from J, with 13 bases in between. CDR3 bases: TGTGCCAGCAGCTTGGGGCGGACCGAGACAGATACGCAGTATTTT. Translation: CASSLGRTETDTQYF.

The chain has TRBV27 and TRBJ2-2; 9 nucleotides agree with TRBD2. This CDR3 has 15 residues. The J segment lost 6 bases and the V segment lost 2 bases, leaving 4 bases of the junction unmatched. Germline V CDR1 and CDR2: MNHEY, SMNVEV (reference sequence). The CDR3 is CASSLMGGRAGELFF. The CDR3 DNA follows: TGTGCCAGCAGTTTAATGGGCGGGAGGGCCGGGGAGCTGTTTTTT.

This clonotype was observed at least ten times. The genes are TRBV7-2 and TRBJ1-1, with D perhaps TRBD1 (5 bases). Germline CDR1 reads SGHTA; CDR2 reads FQGNSA. The length of the CDR3 is 16 residues. With 8 bases removed from V and 7 bases from J, the gap between germline ends came to 26 bases. The CDR3 nucleotides read TGTGCCAGCTGCCTAAGGCCGGGACGGGGGTCGGGTGAAGCTTTCTTT. Its translation: CASCLRPGRGSGEAFF.

In its sample, this clonotype was seen many times. The chain combines TRBV5-5 with TRBJ1-1; no definite D call. The CDR3 consists of 14 residues. The germline CDR1 and CDR2 sequences are SGHKS and YYEKEE (reference sequence). The V and J ends lost 1 base and 4 bases respectively, with 11 bases between them. The chain's CDR3 is CASSLRMSTTEAFF. CDR3 nucleotides: TGTGCCAGCAGCTTGAGAATGTCGACCACTGAAGCTTTCTTT.

This clonotype occurred a few times. The J gene is TRBJ1-1, the V gene TRBV7-9; a possible D gene is TRBD1 (5 bases). Germline CDR1 and CDR2: SEHNR and FQNEAQ (reference sequence). The CDR3 is 14 residues long. V was cut by 5 bases and J by 4 bases, with 14 bases left in between. CDR3 region: CASSDDLGVTEAFF. Written as DNA, the CDR3 is TGTGCCAGCAGCGACGACCTGGGGGTCACTGAAGCTTTCTTT. Filled out from reference TRBV7-9 and TRBJ1-1, the complete variable domain reads DTGVSQNPRHKITKRGQNVTFRCDPISEHNRLYWYRQTLGQGPEFLTYFQNEAQLEKSRLLSDRFSAERPKGSFSTLEIQRTEQGDSAMYLCASSDDLGVTEAFFGQGTRLTVV.

The table lists this clonotype with many counts. The rearrangement links TRBV6-5 to TRBJ2-3, with TRBD1 matching over 7 bases. The germline V gene encodes CDR1 MNHEY and CDR2 SVGAGI. J was trimmed by 2 bases and V by 4 bases; bases with no gene match: 3. This CDR3 has 14 amino acids. The CDR3 DNA is TGTGCCAGCAGTTTGACAGGGATCACAGATACGCAGTATTTT. Amino acid sequence: CASSLTGITDTQYF.

This clonotype was seen many times. The chain links TRBV11-2 to TRBJ2-1, with D possibly matching TRBD1 (5 bases). Germline loops: CDR1 SGHAT, CDR2 FQNNGV. Trimming took off 1 base at V and 4 bases at J, with 8 bases between the two ends. There are 14 residues in the CDR3. The CDR3 loop reads CASSLADSYNEQFF. The CDR3 bases are TGTGCCAGCAGCTTAGCCGACAGTTACAATGAGCAGTTCTTC. Full variable domain (remainder filled in from reference TRBV11-2 and TRBJ2-1): EAGVAQSPRYKIIEKRQSVAFWCNPISGHATLYWYQQILGQGPKLLIQFQNNGVVDDSQLPKDRFSAERLKGVDSTLKIQPAKLEDSAVYLCASSLADSYNEQFFGPGTRLTVL.

V and J are TRBV10-1 and TRBJ2-3; the match to TRBD1 covers 10 bases. J was trimmed by 4 bases and V by 5 bases; bases with no gene match: 6. The CDR3 totals 15 residues. Germline V lookup: CDR1 WNHNN, CDR2 SYGVQD (reference sequence). The CDR3 DNA reads as TGCGCCAGCAGTCATGACAGGGGGCATCCAGATACGCAGTATTTT. Translated: CASSHDRGHPDTQYF.

This clonotype was counted ten times or more. The V and J genes are TRBV2 and TRBJ2-3; TRBD2 matches 9 bases. Losses at the gene ends were 9 bases for V and 1 base for J; bases not matched to a gene: 8. The CDR3 is made up of 15 amino acids. Germline loops: CDR1 SNHLY, CDR2 FYNNEI. The CDR3 region has the DNA TGTGCCAGGACGCCGGGACTAGCTGGCACAGATACGCAGTATTTT. Its translation: CARTPGLAGTDTQYF. Looking up the rest from reference TRBV2 and TRBJ2-3 gives the full variable domain: EPEVTQTPSHQVTQMGQEVILRCVPISNHLYFYWYRQILGQKVEFLVSFYNNEISEKSEIFDDQFSVERPDGSNFTLKIRSTKLEDSAMYFCARTPGLAGTDTQYFGPGTRLTVL.

This clonotype was observed many times. This chain joins TRBV28 and TRBJ2-5; tentatively, D is TRBD2 (6 bases). CDR1 is MDHEN and CDR2 is SYDVKM in the germline V gene. CDR3 length equals 14 residues. Trimming pared 3 bases from V and 1 base from J, leaving 9 bases between. The CDR3 here is CASSFQGLQETQYF. The CDR3 DNA sequence: TGTGCCAGCAGTTTCCAGGGACTCCAAGAGACCCAGTACTTC.

This clonotype was counted ten times or more. The chain uses TRBV11-3 and TRBJ2-3; TRBD2 aligns across 8 bases. The junction had 5 bases not matched to a gene; V was cut back by 5 bases and J by 4 bases. Germline V gives CDR1 SGHNT, CDR2 YENEEA. The CDR3 has 14 residues. CDR3 DNA sequence: TGTGCCAGCAGCCATAGCGGGAATGCAGATACGCAGTATTTT. This codes for CASSHSGNADTQYF.

This clonotype was recorded a few times. The chain combines TRBV10-3 with TRBJ1-2; no definite D call. Per the germline V gene, CDR1 is ENHRY and CDR2 is SYGVKD. The ends were cut back, 3 bases at V and 2 bases at J, with 7 bases in the middle. This CDR3 region has 13 residues. CDR3 amino acids: CAISEPGNYGYTF. The CDR3 DNA reads as TGTGCCATCAGTGAACCTGGAAACTATGGCTACACCTTC.

This clonotype was seen repeatedly, ten times or more. The chain carries TRBV20-1 and TRBJ1-5, with 7 bases identical to TRBD1. V lost 6 bases, J lost 4 bases, and 6 bases stayed unmatched. Germline V CDR1 and CDR2: DFQATT, SNEGSKA (reference sequence). CDR3 length equals 13 residues. The CDR3 loop reads CSAPRGLNQPQHF. CDR3 DNA sequence: TGCAGTGCCCCGAGGGGGCTTAATCAGCCCCAGCATTTT.

This clonotype was observed at least ten times. This chain joins TRBV6-5 and TRBJ2-2; perhaps TRBD1 as D (6 bases). V was pared by 3 bases and J by 6 bases, with 20 bases between. Per the germline V gene, CDR1 is MNHEY and CDR2 is SVGAGI. This CDR3 has 17 residues. Here the CDR3 reads CASSYRRVGGPSGELFF. CDR3 coding DNA: TGTGCCAGCAGTTATCGGAGAGTTGGGGGCCCGTCCGGGGAGCTGTTTTTT.

At least ten counts were recorded for this clonotype. J is TRBJ1-6 and V is TRBV7-2; D perhaps matches TRBD1 (5 bases). CDR3 length: 14 residues. Trimming took off 4 bases at V and 10 bases at J, with 14 bases between the two ends. Germline V gives CDR1 SGHTA, CDR2 FQGNSA. For the CDR3, the DNA is TGTGCCAGCAGCTCCGAGCAGGGATGGTCACCCCTCCACTTT. It yields the protein CASSSEQGWSPLHF.